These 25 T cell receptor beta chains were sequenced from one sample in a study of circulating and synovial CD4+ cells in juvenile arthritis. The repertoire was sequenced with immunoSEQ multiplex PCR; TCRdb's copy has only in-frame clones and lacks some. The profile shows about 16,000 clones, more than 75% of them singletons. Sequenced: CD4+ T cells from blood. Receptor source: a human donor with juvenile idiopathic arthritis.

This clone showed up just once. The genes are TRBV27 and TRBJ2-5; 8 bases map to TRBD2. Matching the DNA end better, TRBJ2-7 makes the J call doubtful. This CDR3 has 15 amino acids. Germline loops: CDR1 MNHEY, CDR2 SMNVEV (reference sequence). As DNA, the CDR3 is TGTGCCAGCAGTTACCTTAGCGGGACTAGCTACGAGCAGTACTTC. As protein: CASSYLSGTSYEQYF.

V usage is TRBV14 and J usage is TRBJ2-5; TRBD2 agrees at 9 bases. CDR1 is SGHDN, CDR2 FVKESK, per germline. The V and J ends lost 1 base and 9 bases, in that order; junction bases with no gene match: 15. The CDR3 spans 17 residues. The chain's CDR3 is CASSQGLAGSLASSQYF. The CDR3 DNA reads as TGTGCCAGCAGCCAAGGTCTAGCGGGGTCCTTAGCGAGTTCCCAGTACTTC.

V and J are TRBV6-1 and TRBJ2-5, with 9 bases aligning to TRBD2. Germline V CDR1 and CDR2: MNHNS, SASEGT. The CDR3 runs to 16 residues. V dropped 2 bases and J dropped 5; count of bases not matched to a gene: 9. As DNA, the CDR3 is TGTGCCAGCAGTGAACCGTGGCGGGGGGGTGCGGAGACCCAGTACTTC. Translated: CASSEPWRGGAETQYF.

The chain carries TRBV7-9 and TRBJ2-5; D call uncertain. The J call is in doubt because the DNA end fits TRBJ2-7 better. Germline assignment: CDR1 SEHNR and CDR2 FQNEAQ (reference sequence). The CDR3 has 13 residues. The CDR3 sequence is CASSLAGFYEQYF. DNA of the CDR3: TGTGCCAGCAGCTTAGCGGGCTTTTACGAGCAGTACTTC.

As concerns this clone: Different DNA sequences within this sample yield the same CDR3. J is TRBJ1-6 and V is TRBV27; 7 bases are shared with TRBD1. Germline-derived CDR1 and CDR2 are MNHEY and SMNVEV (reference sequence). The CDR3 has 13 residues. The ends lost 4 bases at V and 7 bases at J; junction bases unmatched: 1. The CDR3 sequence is CASSWDRNSPLHF. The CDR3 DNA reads TGTGCCAGCAGTTGGGACAGAAATTCACCCCTCCACTTT.

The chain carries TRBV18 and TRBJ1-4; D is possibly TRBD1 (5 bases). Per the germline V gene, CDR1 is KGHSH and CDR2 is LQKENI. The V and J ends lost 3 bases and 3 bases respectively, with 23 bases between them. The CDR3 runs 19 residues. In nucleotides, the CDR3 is TGTGCCAGCTCACCGTACTCCATCATGTCGCAGGGCCCTAATGAAAAACTGTTTTTT. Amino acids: CASSPYSIMSQGPNEKLFF.

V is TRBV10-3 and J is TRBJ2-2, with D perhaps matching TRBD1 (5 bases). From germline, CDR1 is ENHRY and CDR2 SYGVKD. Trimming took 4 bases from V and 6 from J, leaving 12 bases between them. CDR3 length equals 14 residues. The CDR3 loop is CAISARGHPGELFF. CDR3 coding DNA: TGTGCCATCAGTGCAAGGGGTCACCCCGGGGAGCTGTTTTTT.

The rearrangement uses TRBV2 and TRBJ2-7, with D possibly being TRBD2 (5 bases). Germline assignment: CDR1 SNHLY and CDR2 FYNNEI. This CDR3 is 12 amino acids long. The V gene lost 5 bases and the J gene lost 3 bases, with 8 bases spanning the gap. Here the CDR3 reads CASSQTSYEQYF. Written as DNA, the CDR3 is TGTGCCAGCAGTCAAACTAGCTACGAGCAGTACTTC.

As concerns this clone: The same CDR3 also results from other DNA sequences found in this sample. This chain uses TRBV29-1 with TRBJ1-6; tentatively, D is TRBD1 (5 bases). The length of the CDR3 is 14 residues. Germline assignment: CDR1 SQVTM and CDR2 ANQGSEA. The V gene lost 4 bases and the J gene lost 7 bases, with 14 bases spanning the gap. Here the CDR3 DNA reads TGCAGCGTTGGTTCAGGGAGGCTAAATTCACCCCTCCACTTT. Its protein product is CSVGSGRLNSPLHF.

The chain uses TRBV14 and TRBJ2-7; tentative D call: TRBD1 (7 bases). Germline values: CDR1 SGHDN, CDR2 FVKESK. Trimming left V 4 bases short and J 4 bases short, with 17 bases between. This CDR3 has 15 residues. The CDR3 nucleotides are TGTGCCAGCAGCCCGACTCTCCAGGGGGGTTACGAGCAGTACTTC. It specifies CASSPTLQGGYEQYF.

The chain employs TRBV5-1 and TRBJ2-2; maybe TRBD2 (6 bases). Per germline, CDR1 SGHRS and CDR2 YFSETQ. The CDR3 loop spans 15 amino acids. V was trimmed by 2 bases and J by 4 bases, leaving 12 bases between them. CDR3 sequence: CASSLNRDFTGELFF. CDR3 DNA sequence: TGCGCCAGCAGCTTAAACCGGGACTTCACCGGGGAGCTGTTTTTT.

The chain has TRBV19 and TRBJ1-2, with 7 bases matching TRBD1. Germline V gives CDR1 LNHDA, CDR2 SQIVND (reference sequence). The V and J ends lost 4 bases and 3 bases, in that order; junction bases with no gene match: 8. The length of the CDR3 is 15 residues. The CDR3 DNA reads TGTGCCAGTAGTACGATCGACAGGGACTACTATGGCTACACCTTC. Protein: CASSTIDRDYYGYTF.

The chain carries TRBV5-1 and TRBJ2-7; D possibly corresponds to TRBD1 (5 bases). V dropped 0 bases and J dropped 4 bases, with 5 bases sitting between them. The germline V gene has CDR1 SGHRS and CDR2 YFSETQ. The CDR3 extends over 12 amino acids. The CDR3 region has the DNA TGCGCCAGCAGCTTGGACAGGTACGAGCAGTACTTC. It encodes CASSLDRYEQYF.

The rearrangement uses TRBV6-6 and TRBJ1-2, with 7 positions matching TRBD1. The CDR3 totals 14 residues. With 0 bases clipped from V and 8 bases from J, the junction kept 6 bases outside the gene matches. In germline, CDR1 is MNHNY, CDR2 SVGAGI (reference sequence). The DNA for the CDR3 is TGTGCCAGCAGTTACTCTGGACAGGTCCGGGGCTACACCTTC. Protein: CASSYSGQVRGYTF.

The CDR3 DNA is TGTGCCAGCAGCCAAGAAAACAGGGCTACCGGCTCTGGGGCCAACGTCCTGACTTTC. Translated, it gives CASSQENRATGSGANVLTF. The V and J genes are TRBV4-2 and TRBJ2-6; D possibly corresponds to TRBD1 (6 bases). The germline gives CDR1 LGHNA, CDR2 YNFKEQ. CDR3 length: 19 amino acids. V was shortened by 0 bases and J by 0 bases, with 15 bases between the two germline ends.

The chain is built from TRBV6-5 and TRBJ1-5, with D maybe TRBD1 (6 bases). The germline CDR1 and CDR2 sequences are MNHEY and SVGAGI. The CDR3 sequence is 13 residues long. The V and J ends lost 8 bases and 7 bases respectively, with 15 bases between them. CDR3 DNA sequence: TGTGCCAGCCGGGGAACAGGGCACCAGCCCCAGCATTTT. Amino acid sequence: CASRGTGHQPQHF.

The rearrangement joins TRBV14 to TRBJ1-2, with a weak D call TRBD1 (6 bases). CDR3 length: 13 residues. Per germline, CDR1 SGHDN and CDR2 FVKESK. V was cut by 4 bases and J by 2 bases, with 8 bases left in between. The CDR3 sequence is CASSPGTNYGYTF. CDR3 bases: TGTGCCAGCAGCCCCGGGACAAACTATGGCTACACCTTC.

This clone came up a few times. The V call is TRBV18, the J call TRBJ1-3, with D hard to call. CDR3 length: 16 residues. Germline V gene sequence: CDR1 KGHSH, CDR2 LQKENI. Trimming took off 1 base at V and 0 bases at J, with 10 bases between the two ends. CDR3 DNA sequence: TGTGCCAGCTCACCACTCCAGGAAAACTCTGGAAACACCATATATTTT. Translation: CASSPLQENSGNTIYF.

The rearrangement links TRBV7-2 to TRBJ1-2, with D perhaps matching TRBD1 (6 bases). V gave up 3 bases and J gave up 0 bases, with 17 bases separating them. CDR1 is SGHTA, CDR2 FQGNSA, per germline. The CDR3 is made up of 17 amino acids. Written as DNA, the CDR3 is TGTGCCAGCAGCTTCCCCAAGGGGGGGGCTGCTAACTATGGCTACACCTTC. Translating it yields CASSFPKGGAANYGYTF.

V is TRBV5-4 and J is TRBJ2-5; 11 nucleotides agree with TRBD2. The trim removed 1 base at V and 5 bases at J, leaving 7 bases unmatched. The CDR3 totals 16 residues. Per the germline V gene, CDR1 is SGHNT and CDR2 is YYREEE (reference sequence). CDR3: CASSLSASGGWETQYF. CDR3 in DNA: TGTGCCAGCAGCTTGTCGGCTAGCGGGGGGTGGGAGACCCAGTACTTC.

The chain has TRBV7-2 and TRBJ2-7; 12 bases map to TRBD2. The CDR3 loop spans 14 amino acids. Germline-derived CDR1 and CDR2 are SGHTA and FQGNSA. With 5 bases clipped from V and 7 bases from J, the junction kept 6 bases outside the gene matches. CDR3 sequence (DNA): TGTGCCAGCAGCAAGACTAGCGGGAGACTTGAGCAGTACTTC. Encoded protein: CASSKTSGRLEQYF.

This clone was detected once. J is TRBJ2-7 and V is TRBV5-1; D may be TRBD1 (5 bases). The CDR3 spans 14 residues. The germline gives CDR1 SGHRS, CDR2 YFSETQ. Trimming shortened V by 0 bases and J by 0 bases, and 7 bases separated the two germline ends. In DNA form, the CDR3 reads TGCGCCAGCAGCTTGGGACAGACCTCCTACGAGCAGTACTTC. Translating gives CASSLGQTSYEQYF. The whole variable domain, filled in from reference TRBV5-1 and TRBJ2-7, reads KAGVTQTPRYLIKTRGQQVTLSCSPISGHRSVSWYQQTPGQGLQFLFEYFSETQRNKGNFPGRFSGRQFSNSRSEMNVSTLELGDSALYLCASSLGQTSYEQYFGPGTRLTVT.

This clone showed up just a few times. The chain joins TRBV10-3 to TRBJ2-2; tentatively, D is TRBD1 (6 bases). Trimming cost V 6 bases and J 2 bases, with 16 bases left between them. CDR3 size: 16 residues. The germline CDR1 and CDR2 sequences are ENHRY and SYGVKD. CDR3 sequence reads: CAIRERTVSNTGELFF. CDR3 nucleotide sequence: TGTGCCATCAGAGAACGGACAGTGTCCAACACCGGGGAGCTGTTTTTT.

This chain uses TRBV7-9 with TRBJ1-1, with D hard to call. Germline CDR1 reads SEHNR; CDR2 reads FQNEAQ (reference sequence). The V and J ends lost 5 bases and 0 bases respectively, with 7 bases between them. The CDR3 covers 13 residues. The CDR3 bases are TGTGCCAGCAGCCCTGTTCTGAACACTGAAGCTTTCTTT. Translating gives CASSPVLNTEAFF.

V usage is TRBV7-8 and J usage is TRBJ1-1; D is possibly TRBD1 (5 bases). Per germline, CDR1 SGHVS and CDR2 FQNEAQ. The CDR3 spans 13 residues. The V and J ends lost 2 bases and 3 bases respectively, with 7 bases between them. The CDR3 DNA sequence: TGTGCCAGCAGCTTACGGGGGGACACTGAAGCTTTCTTT. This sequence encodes CASSLRGDTEAFF.